A selection of T cell receptor beta chains follows, all from one sample in a study of response to subunit inactivated influenza vaccine. TCRdb re-called the RT-PCR reads with MiXCR, one entry per CDR3 protein. Seen here are roughly 570,000 distinct CDR3 sequences, 12% to 15% observed once, and the top ten hold over 8.5%. The material was PBMCs from blood, obtained 11 to 12 days after vaccination. These receptors were obtained from a man aged 50 or older who received an inactivated influenza vaccine. Each CDR3 is given with its conserved first and last residue. A D gene is named only where the DNA matches it firmly.

j_gene: TRBJ2-3
d_gene: -
v_gene: TRBV11-2
CDR3aa: CASSLLRGGTDTQYF

j_gene: TRBJ1-5
d_gene: -
v_gene: TRBV24-1
CDR3aa: CATSDQYNQPQHF

j_gene: TRBJ2-7
d_gene: -
v_gene: TRBV7-9
CDR3aa: CASRFQGDSYEQYF

j_gene: TRBJ1-4
d_gene: -
v_gene: TRBV7-9
CDR3aa: CASTQQATNEKLFF

j_gene: TRBJ2-3
d_gene: -
v_gene: TRBV12-3/TRBV12-4
CDR3aa: CASSKNTDTQYF

j_gene: TRBJ1-2
d_gene: -
v_gene: TRBV27
CDR3aa: CASSLTSYYGYTF

j_gene: TRBJ2-7
d_gene: TRBD2
v_gene: TRBV6-1
CDR3aa: CASRSGTTYEQYF

j_gene: TRBJ2-1
d_gene: TRBD2
v_gene: TRBV20-1
CDR3aa: CSASIGGADFNEQFF

j_gene: TRBJ2-2
d_gene: -
v_gene: TRBV7-6
CDR3aa: CASSLAGGRGDTGELFF

j_gene: TRBJ1-1
d_gene: -
v_gene: TRBV7-9
CDR3aa: CASSLRDGNTEAFF

j_gene: TRBJ2-5
d_gene: -
v_gene: TRBV11-1
CDR3aa: CASSLGFWQLQETQYF

j_gene: TRBJ2-2
d_gene: TRBD2
v_gene: TRBV5-1
CDR3aa: CASSSPAGFAGELFF

j_gene: TRBJ1-1
d_gene: -
v_gene: TRBV12-3/TRBV12-4
CDR3aa: CASSFGGSMNTEAFF

j_gene: TRBJ2-7
d_gene: -
v_gene: TRBV5-1
CDR3aa: CASRATARGSEQYF

j_gene: TRBJ2-3
d_gene: -
v_gene: TRBV10-3
CDR3aa: CAIRMGTSTDTQYF